This TCR beta chain was observed in a study of cytomegalovirus exposure and HLA in healthy donors. Study-level information: There were about 85 million unique TCRs (from HLA-typed donors) in an early data release. Study-wide results and limits: In a later analysis, compared with equally common non-associated chains, HLA-associated beta chains were more expanded. Later on, an analysis found that several of the most significant clusters appeared to be linked to common viral pathogens, which included parvovirus B19. The study designated fewer than 200 TCR beta chains cytomegalovirus-associated.

Primers included in the PCR were 60 Vbeta and 13 Jbeta primers. Produced via immunoSEQ multiplex PCR; TCRdb's table is partial and in-frame only. Among 110,000 or so clones listed, around 77% were seen once. This clone has only a few counts. Its antigen is as yet unknown. This CDR3 is built from 13 residues. Germline assignment: CDR1 SGHDN and CDR2 FVKESK. V was clipped by 3 bases and J by 1 base, with 6 bases between them. The sequence was obtained from a woman in her twenties or thirties in good health and CMV-seropositive. Input material: PBMCs. The chain uses TRBV14 and TRBJ1-1; unclear D gene. The CDR3 loop is CASSQARNTEAFF. CDR3 bases: TGTGCCAGCAGCCAGGCAAGGAACACTGAAGCTTTCTTT.